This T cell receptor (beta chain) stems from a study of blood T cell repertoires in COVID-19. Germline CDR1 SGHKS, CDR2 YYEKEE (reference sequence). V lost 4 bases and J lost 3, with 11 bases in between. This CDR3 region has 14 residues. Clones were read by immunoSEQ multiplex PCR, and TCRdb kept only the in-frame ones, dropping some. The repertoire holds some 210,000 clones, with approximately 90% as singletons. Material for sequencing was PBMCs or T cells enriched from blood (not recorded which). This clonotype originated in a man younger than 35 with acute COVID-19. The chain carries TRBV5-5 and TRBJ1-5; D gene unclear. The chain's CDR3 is CASSPEPSNQPQHF. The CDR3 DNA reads TGTGCCAGCAGCCCCGAGCCGTCCAATCAGCCCCAGCATTTT.